A single sample gave rise to the 6 T cell receptor beta chains below, sequenced in a study of vaccination effects on CD4 cells after COVID-19. ViraFEST expansion of antigen-specific CD4+ T cells with viral peptide pools preceded sequencing. Cells that had been cultured for 10 days were the source of isolated CD4+ T cells. Prior SARS-CoV-2 infection was absent in the vaccine recipients, as shown by negative nucleocapsid antibodies. Their antigen targets remain unknown. Data came from immunoSEQ multiplex PCR; TCRdb stores just in-frame clones and leaves some out. The table records approximately 40,000 clones, under 75% of them present only once. Sample: CD4+ T cells from PBMCs cultured with SARS-CoV-2 spike peptides, taken before COVID-19 vaccination. These receptors came from a human donor who received a COVID-19 vaccine.

The chain joins TRBV6-2 or TRBV6-3 to TRBJ2-7; 10 nucleotides match TRBD2. V gave up 4 bases and J gave up 3 bases; unmatched junction bases: 3. The CDR3 has 14 residues. Germline CDR1 reads MNHEY; CDR2 reads SVGEGT. The CDR3 sequence: CASSWRTSGYEQYF. As DNA, the CDR3 is TGTGCCAGCAGTTGGAGGACTAGCGGCTACGAGCAGTACTTC.

This chain links TRBV6-5 with TRBJ1-2, with 7 bases aligning to TRBD1. V dropped 7 bases and J dropped 3; count of bases not matched to a gene: 8. The CDR3 contains 14 residues. The germline gives CDR1 MNHEY, CDR2 SVGAGI. This CDR3 reads CASTRDSLYYGYTF. In DNA form, the CDR3 reads TGTGCCAGCACCCGGGACAGCTTATACTATGGCTACACCTTC.

V usage is TRBV7-2 and J usage is TRBJ1-2; D is uncertain. The CDR3 has 13 residues. V was trimmed by 6 bases and J by 2 bases, leaving 10 bases between them. The germline gives CDR1 SGHTA, CDR2 FQGNSA. The CDR3 nucleotides read TGTGCCAGCAGGAATGACGTGAACTATGGCTACACCTTC. Translated, it gives CASRNDVNYGYTF.

The V call is TRBV4-1, the J call TRBJ2-2; D is possibly TRBD1 (5 bases). The germline V gene encodes CDR1 MGHRA and CDR2 YSYEKL. The CDR3 runs to 16 residues. V gave up 1 base and J gave up 1 base, with 10 bases separating them. The CDR3: CASSQAGRKNTGELFF. CDR3 bases: TGCGCCAGCAGCCAAGCAGGGCGTAAGAACACCGGGGAGCTGTTTTTT.

This clone was found a few times. The J gene is TRBJ1-2, the V gene TRBV2; TRBD1 matches 7 bases. J was trimmed by 8 bases and V by 8 bases; bases with no gene match: 11. CDR3 length equals 13 residues. CDR1 SNHLY and CDR2 FYNNEI come from the germline V gene. Here the CDR3 reads CASLGQAPYGYTF. The CDR3, as DNA: TGTGCCAGCCTTGGACAGGCGCCATACGGCTACACCTTC.

The genes are TRBV6-5 and TRBJ1-2; 10 bases line up with TRBD1. In germline, CDR1 is MNHEY, CDR2 SVGAGI. The trim removed 6 bases at V and 8 bases at J, leaving 12 bases unmatched. The CDR3 extends over 15 amino acids. As DNA, the CDR3 is TGTGCCAGCAGCCCAGACCTCGGACAGGGGGGGGGCTACACCTTC. Amino acids: CASSPDLGQGGGYTF.